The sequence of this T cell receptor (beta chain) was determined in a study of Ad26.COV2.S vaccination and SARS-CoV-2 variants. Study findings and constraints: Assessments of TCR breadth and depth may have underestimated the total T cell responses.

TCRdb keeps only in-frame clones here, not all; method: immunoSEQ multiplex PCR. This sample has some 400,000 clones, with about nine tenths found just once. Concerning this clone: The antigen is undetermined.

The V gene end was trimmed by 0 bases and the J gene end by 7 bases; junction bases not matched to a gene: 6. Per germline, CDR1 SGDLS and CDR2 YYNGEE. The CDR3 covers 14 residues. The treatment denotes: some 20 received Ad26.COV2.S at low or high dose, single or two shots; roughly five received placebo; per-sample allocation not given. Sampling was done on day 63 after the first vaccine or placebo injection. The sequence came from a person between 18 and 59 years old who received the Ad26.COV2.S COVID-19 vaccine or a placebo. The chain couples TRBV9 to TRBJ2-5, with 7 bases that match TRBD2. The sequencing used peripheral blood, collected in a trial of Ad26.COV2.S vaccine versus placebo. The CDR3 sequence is CASSVASREGTQYF. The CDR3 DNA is TGTGCCAGCAGCGTAGCTTCGAGGGAGGGGACCCAGTACTTC.